The entry that follows covers one T cell receptor (beta chain) sequence. The target antigen is unknown. Germline CDR1 and CDR2: SQVTM and ANQGSEA. The CDR3 is made up of 13 amino acids. V was cut by 6 bases and J by 5 bases, with 17 bases left in between. The data were taken from a study of T cells after yellow fever vaccination. Study findings and constraints: A small proportion of clonotypes was detected in both the CD4 and CD8 compartments.

MiXCR was run by TCRdb on the 5' RACE reads, yielding one entry per CDR3 protein. The sample lists hundreds of thousands of distinct CDR3 sequences; about a sixth were seen once. The sample was PBMCs, taken 5 days after the first yellow fever vaccination. The chain uses TRBV29-1 and TRBJ2-7; D may correspond to TRBD1 or TRBD2 (5 bases each). The receptor was derived from a man aged 18 to 35 who received the YFV17D yellow fever vaccine. In DNA, the CDR3 is TGCAGCGTCAGAGGGGTTACGACTAACGAGCAGTACTTC. Translation: CSVRGVTTNEQYF.